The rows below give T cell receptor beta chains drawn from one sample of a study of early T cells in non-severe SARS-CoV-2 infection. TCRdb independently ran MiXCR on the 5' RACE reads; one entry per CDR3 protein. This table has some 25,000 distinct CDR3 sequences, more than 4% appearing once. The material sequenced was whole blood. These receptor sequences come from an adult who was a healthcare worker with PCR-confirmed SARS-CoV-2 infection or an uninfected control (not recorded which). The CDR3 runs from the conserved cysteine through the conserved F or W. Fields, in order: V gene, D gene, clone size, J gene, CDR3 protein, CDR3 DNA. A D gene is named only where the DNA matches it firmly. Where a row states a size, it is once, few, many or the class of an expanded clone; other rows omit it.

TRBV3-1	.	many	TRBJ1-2	CASSDTEGYTF	TGTGCCAGCAGCGACACCGAGGGCTACACCTTC
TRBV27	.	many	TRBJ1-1	CASSSIGRTEAFF	TGTGCCAGCAGTTCCATCGGAAGGACTGAAGCTTTCTTT
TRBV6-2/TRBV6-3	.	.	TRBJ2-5	CASGSRKETQYF	TGTGCCAGTGGTTCGCGGAAAGAGACCCAGTACTTC
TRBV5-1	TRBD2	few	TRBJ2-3	CASSLEGTGTSGRNTQYF	TGCGCCAGCAGCTTGGAGGGAACCGGGACTAGCGGGAGAAATACGCAGTATTTT
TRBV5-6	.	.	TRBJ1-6	CASSLWGADSPLHF	TGTGCCAGCAGCTTGTGGGGGGCGGATTCACCCCTCCACTTT
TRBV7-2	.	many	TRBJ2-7	CASSLERRNEQYF	TGTGCCAGCAGCTTAGAGCGACGAAACGAGCAGTACTTC
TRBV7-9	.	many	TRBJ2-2	CASSLAGQNTGELFF	TGTGCCAGCAGCTTAGCGGGGCAGAACACCGGGGAGCTGTTTTTT
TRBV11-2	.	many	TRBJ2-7	CASSYLDGEQYF	TGTGCCAGCAGCTACCTTGATGGGGAGCAGTACTTC
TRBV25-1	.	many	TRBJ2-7	CASSEAGSLSYEQYF	TGTGCCAGCAGTGAAGCCGGGTCCCTCTCCTACGAGCAGTACTTC
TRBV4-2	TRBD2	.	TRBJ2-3	CASSRLTSGGTDTQYF	TGTGCCAGCAGCCGACTGACTAGCGGGGGCACAGATACGCAGTATTTT
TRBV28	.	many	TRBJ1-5	CASSTGLNQPQHF	TGTGCCAGCAGTACAGGGTTAAATCAGCCCCAGCATTTT
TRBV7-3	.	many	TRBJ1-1	CASSRDRMDTEAFF	TGTGCCAGCAGCCGAGACAGGATGGACACTGAAGCTTTCTTT
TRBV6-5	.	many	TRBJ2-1	CASSYPSLGGHYNEQFF	TGTGCCAGCAGTTACCCTTCTCTCGGGGGACACTACAATGAGCAGTTCTTC
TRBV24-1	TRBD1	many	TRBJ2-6	CATSADRGNSGANVLTF	TGTGCCACCAGTGCGGACAGGGGTAACTCTGGGGCCAACGTCCTGACTTTC
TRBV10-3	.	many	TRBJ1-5	CAISVAGFGNQPQHF	TGTGCCATCAGTGTGGCGGGGTTCGGCAATCAGCCCCAGCATTTT
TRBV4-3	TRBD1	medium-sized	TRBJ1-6	CASSPDRGKSSPLHF	TGCGCCAGCAGCCCGGACAGGGGAAAGAGTTCACCCCTCCACTTT
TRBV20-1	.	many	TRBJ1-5	CSARAGWGNQPQHF	TGCAGTGCTAGAGCGGGATGGGGCAATCAGCCCCAGCATTTT
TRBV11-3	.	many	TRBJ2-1	CASSLQGRYNEQFF	TGTGCCAGCAGCCTACAGGGGAGGTACAATGAGCAGTTCTTC
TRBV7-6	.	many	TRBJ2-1	CASSLAGYEQFF	TGTGCCAGCAGCTTAGCGGGCTATGAGCAGTTCTTC
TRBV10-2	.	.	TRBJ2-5	CASRGSVETQYF	TGCGCCAGCAGGGGTAGTGTAGAGACCCAGTACTTC
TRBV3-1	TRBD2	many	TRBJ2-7	CASSLFLAGNYEQYF	TGTGCCAGCAGCCTATTCCTAGCGGGGAACTACGAGCAGTACTTC
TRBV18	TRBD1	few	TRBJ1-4	CASSPRLTGGNEKLFF	TGTGCCAGCTCACCAAGGCTTACAGGGGGTAATGAAAAACTGTTTTTT
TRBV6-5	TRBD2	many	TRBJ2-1	CASGTGLAGGFYNEQFF	TGTGCCAGCGGGACGGGACTAGCGGGGGGTTTCTACAATGAGCAGTTCTTC
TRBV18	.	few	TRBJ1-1	CASSPWGGANTEAFF	TGTGCCAGCTCACCATGGGGGGGCGCGAACACTGAAGCTTTCTTT
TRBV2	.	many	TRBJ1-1	CASRETLSLAFF	TGTGCCAGCAGGGAAACCCTTTCATTGGCTTTCTTT
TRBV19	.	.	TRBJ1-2	CASSIWGQDGYTF	TGTGCCAGCAGTATATGGGGGCAGGACGGCTACACCTTC
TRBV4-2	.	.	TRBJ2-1	CASSQNLQSSYNEQFF	TGTGCCAGCAGCCAGAACCTCCAGAGCTCCTACAATGAGCAGTTCTTC
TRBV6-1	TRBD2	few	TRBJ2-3	CASSALAGGTDTQYF	TGTGCCAGCAGCGCACTAGCGGGGGGCACAGATACGCAGTATTTT
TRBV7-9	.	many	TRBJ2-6	CASRAEGLSGANVLTF	TGTGCCAGCCGTGCAGAGGGGTTGTCTGGGGCCAACGTCCTGACTTTC
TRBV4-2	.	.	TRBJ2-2	CASSQAGTGELFF	TGTGCCAGCAGCCAAGCGGGAACCGGGGAGCTGTTTTTT
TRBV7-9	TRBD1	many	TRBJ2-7	CASAETGTESYEQYF	TGTGCCAGCGCGGAGACCGGGACAGAGTCCTACGAGCAGTACTTC
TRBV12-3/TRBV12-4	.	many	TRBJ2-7	CASSFEGFGYEQYF	TGTGCCAGCAGTTTCGAAGGTTTCGGGTACGAGCAGTACTTC
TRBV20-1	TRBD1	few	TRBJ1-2	CSAGTWTGEDGYTF	TGCAGTGCAGGGACCTGGACAGGGGAAGATGGCTACACCTTC
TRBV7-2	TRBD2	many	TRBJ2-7	CASSLIISRLASREQYF	TGTGCCAGCAGCTTAATTATTTCCCGACTAGCAAGCCGCGAGCAGTACTTC
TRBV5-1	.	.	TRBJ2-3	CASSSGPSSTDTQYF	TGCGCCAGCAGCAGCGGTCCCAGCAGCACAGATACGCAGTATTTT
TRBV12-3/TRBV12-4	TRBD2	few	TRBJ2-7	CASSFSGGKSYEQYF	TGTGCCAGCAGTTTTTCGGGAGGGAAGTCCTACGAGCAGTACTTC
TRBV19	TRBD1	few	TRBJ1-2	CASIPDRGDGYTF	TGTGCCAGTATCCCCGACAGGGGCGATGGCTACACCTTC
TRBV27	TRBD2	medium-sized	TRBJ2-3	CASSLAGGLADTQYF	TGTGCCAGCAGTTTAGCGGGAGGTTTGGCAGATACGCAGTATTTT
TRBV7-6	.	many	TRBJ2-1	CASSLARERGFNNEQFF	TGTGCCAGCAGCTTGGCGAGGGAGAGGGGGTTTAACAATGAGCAGTTCTTC
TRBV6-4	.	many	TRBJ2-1	CASSDQGSGYSEQFF	TGTGCCAGCAGTGACCAGGGGTCGGGTTACTCTGAGCAGTTCTTC
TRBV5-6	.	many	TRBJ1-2	CASSRRAGIDYGYTF	TGTGCCAGCAGCCGGAGGGCAGGGATTGACTATGGCTACACCTTC
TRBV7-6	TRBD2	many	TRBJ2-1	CASSLGEGGEQFF	TGTGCCAGCAGCTTAGGGGAGGGAGGTGAGCAGTTCTTC
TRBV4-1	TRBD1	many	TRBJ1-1	CASSPPTPDRFNTEAFF	TGCGCCAGCAGCCCGCCTACACCGGACAGGTTTAACACTGAAGCTTTCTTT
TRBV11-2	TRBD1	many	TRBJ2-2	CASTGGQPNTGELFF	TGTGCCAGCACTGGGGGACAGCCGAACACCGGGGAGCTGTTTTTT
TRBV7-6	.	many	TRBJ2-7	CASSSFYEQYF	TGTGCCAGCAGCTCCTTCTACGAGCAGTACTTC
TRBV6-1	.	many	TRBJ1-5	CASSRVAGGDQPQHF	TGTGCCAGCAGCAGGGTCGCAGGAGGGGATCAGCCCCAGCATTTT
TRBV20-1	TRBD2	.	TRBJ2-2	CSARTSGTTGELFF	TGCAGTGCTAGAACTAGCGGGACAACCGGGGAGCTGTTTTTT
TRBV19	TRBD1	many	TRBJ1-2	CASIPGQVYYGYTF	TGTGCCAGTATCCCGGGACAGGTTTACTATGGCTACACCTTC
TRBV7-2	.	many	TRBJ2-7	CASSPQASEGEQYF	TGTGCCAGCAGCCCCCAGGCTAGCGAGGGAGAGCAGTACTTC
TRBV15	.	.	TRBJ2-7	CATSRDPLGRNEQYF	TGTGCCACCAGCAGAGACCCCCTAGGGCGCAACGAGCAGTACTTC
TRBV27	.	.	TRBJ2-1	CASSPHPTPGIGEQFF	TGTGCCAGCAGTCCCCATCCGACCCCCGGGATCGGTGAGCAGTTCTTC
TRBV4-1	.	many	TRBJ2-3	CASSQEASLGPTDTQYF	TGCGCCAGCAGCCAAGAGGCGTCCCTGGGGCCCACAGATACGCAGTATTTT
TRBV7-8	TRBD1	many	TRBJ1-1	CASSLGQGVPTEAFF	TGTGCCAGCAGCTTAGGACAGGGGGTACCCACTGAAGCTTTCTTT